The clone carrying this T cell receptor (beta chain) came up many times. Its antigen remains unknown. V dropped 6 bases and J dropped 0; count of bases not matched to a gene: 2. Germline CDR1 and CDR2: SGHAT and FQNNGV. This CDR3 has 15 amino acids. This sample was included in a study of naive and memory T cell subsets. Findings and limits, study-wide: Clonotypes here are unpaired alpha or beta chain sequences.

An equimolar mix of two oligonucleotides served as the beta constant-region primer for TRBC1 and TRBC2. The ligated cDNA underwent four PCR rounds using SP2 and nested alpha and beta constant-region primers. TCRdb analysed the UMI-ligation and nested PCR reads with MiXCR anew, one entry per CDR3 protein. The profile shows about 82,000 distinct CDR3 sequences, 9% of them singletons. Sequencing was performed on naive CD8+ T cells from blood. The sequence was obtained from a human donor in good health. This sequence joins TRBV11-2 and TRBJ2-5; 12 bases align to TRBD2. This chain's CDR3 is CASSRLAGDQETQYF. The CDR3 DNA reads as TGTGCCAGCAGTAGACTAGCGGGGGACCAAGAGACCCAGTACTTC.